The 6 T cell receptor beta chains below come from one sample, sequenced in a study of neurological immune-mediated disorders. As for time point: longitudinal time-point 2. TCRdb itself ran the 5' RACE reads through MiXCR, one entry per CDR3 protein. The repertoire holds tens of thousands of distinct CDR3 sequences, with roughly 13% as singletons. Sequenced sample: PBMCs. The source of these receptors is a female donor with HTLV-1-associated myelopathy (HAM/TSP).

At least ten counts were recorded for this clonotype. This chain links TRBV5-1 with TRBJ2-6; 11 bases are a match to TRBD1. Per the germline V gene, CDR1 is SGHRS and CDR2 is YFSETQ. This CDR3 region has 20 residues. Losses at the gene ends were 4 bases for V and 2 bases for J; bases not matched to a gene: 14. CDR3 region: CASSHRTGGGNSPGANVLTF. DNA of the CDR3: TGCGCCAGCAGCCACCGGACAGGGGGCGGTAATTCCCCTGGGGCCAACGTCCTGACTTTC.

This clonotype was observed at least ten times. J is TRBJ2-7 and V is TRBV5-1, with 12 bases identical to TRBD1. The CDR3 consists of 16 residues. The junction had 5 bases not matched to a gene; V was cut back by 1 base and J by 3 bases. Looked up from germline, CDR1 is SGHRS and CDR2 is YFSETQ. The chain's CDR3 is CASSLTGTGGGYEQYF. CDR3 DNA: TGCGCCAGCAGCTTGACGGGGACAGGGGGCGGCTACGAGCAGTACTTC.

This clonotype showed up many times. The chain employs TRBV10-3 and TRBJ2-7; D not resolved. The CDR3 contains 11 residues. Germline V CDR1 and CDR2: ENHRY, SYGVKD. The V end was cut by 4 bases, the J end by 4 bases, with 5 bases between. CDR3 DNA sequence: TGTGCCATCAGTGCGGATTACGAGCAGTACTTC. Protein sequence: CAISADYEQYF.

This clonotype was recorded at least ten times. The chain combines TRBV20-1 with TRBJ2-2; perhaps TRBD2 as D (5 bases). Germline CDR1 DFQATT, CDR2 SNEGSKA (reference sequence). The CDR3 is 16 residues long. Trimming removed 3 bases from V and 6 bases from J, with 20 bases in between. CDR3 region: CSASVLRRGRPGELFF. Here the CDR3 DNA reads TGCAGTGCTAGTGTGCTTCGACGGGGTCGCCCCGGGGAGCTGTTTTTT.

Remarks on this clonotype: The junction differs from germline at one of its ends, possibly a read error. The V gene is TRBV9, the J gene TRBJ1-6; D gene unclear. Germline CDR1 reads SGDLS; CDR2 reads YYNGEE. The CDR3 has 17 residues. The CDR3 reads CASSGGRHRTGNSPRHF. The CDR3 DNA is TGTGCCAGCAGCGGGGGAAGACACCGGACGGGTAATTCACCCCGCCACTTT.

At least ten counts were recorded for this clonotype. The rearrangement uses TRBV10-1 and TRBJ2-2; D unclear. Between the trimmed V and J ends, which lost 6 bases and 6 bases, there was a span of 8 bases. CDR1 is WNHNN, CDR2 SYGVQD, per germline (reference sequence). This CDR3 comprises 12 residues. The CDR3 coding sequence is TGCGCCAGCAGGGCCGGCTCCGGGGAGCTGTTTTTT. The encoded protein is CASRAGSGELFF.